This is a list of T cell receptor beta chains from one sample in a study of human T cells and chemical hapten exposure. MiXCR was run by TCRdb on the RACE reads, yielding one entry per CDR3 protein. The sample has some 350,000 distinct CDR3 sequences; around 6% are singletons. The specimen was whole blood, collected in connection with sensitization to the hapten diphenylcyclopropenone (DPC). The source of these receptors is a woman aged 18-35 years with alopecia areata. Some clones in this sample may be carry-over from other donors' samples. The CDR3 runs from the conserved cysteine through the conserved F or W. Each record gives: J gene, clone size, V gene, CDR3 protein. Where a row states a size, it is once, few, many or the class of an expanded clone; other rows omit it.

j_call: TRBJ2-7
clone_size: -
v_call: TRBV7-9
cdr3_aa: CASSSPGLAHEQYF

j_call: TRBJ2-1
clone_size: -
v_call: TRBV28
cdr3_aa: CASSLAPGRDVSEQFF

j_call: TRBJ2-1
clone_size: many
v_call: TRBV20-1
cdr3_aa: CSASLTGKSSQEQFF

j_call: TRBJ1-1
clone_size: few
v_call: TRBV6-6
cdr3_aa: CASTLQSVNTEAFF

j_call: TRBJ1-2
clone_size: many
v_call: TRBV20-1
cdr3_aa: CSARAVQLEYGYTF

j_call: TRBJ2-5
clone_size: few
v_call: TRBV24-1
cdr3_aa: CATSDLKNPFGGETQYF

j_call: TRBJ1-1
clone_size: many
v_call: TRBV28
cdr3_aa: CASSLWGGEVTEAFF

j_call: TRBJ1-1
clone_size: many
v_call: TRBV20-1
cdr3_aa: CSAGHTEAFF

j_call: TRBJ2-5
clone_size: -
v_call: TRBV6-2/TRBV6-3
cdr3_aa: CASSSPTVQETQYF

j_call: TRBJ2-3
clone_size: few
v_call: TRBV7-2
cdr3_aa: CASSLGAGGSTDTQYF

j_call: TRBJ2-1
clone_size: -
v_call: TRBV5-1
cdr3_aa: CASSLAPGLAPDNEQFF

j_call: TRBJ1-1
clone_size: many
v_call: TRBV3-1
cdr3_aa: CASSQDFRPRGTEAFF

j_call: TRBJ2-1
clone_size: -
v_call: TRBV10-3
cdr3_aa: CAISDRGSYNEQFF

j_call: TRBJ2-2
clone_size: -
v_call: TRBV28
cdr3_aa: CASSNPGANTGELFF

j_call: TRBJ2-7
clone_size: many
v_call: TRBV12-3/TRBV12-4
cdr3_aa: CASSPRQGLYEQYF

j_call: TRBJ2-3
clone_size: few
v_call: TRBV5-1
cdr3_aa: CASSLDGMGQGAADTQYF

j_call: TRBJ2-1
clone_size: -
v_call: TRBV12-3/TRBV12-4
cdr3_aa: CASSLVGGTGPINEQFF

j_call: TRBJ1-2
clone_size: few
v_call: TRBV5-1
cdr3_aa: CASSLLSDSWYGYTF

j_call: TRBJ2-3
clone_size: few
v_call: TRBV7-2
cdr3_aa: CASSLTGQDRERIF

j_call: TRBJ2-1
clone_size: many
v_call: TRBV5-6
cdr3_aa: CASSLGRPSYNEQFF

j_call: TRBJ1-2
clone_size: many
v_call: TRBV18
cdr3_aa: CASSPLGNYGYTF

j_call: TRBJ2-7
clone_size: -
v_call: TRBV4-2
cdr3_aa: CASSQGDRVSYEQYF

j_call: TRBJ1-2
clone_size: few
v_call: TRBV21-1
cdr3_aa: CASSKGSGGKEIYGYTF

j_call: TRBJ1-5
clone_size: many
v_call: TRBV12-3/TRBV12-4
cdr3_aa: CASSDLYQPQHF

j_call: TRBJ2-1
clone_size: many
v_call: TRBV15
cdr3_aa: CATSRARIIAGGNEQFF

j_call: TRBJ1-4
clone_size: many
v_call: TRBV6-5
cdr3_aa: CASSARARRNPEKLFF

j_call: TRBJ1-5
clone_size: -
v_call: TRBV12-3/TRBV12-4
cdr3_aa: CASSLGAGNQTQHF

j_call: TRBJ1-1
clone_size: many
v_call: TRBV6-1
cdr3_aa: CASLGQGGTEAFF

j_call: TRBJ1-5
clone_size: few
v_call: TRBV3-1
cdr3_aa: CASTTGDQPQHF

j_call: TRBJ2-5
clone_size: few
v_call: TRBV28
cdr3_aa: CASSLLSTSRSETQYF